Below, one T cell receptor (beta chain) is given with its context. Its antigen remains unidentified. J was trimmed by 2 bases and V by 5 bases; bases with no gene match: 5. Germline assignment: CDR1 PRHDT and CDR2 FYEKMQ (reference sequence). This CDR3 region has 15 residues. The data belong to a study of a mutant IDH1 vaccine in newly diagnosed glioma. Study details: Beginning 4-6 weeks after radiotherapy alone, or with temozolomide cycles, vaccination took place. Treated patients, averaging roughly 44 years, were approximately 60% male and about 40% female. Visits designated V12 and V13 were conducted at weeks 35 and 47, respectively.

Clones were sequenced by immunoSEQ multiplex PCR, and TCRdb holds only the in-frame ones, with some missing. The table includes about 48,000 clones, 65% to 80% detected once. The time point: week 35, safety follow-up. Doses consisted of 300 ug of mutant IDH1 20-mer peptide each, paired with topical imiquimod. The clonotype comes from a middle-aged man with glioma. Sequenced material: PBMCs, taken from a glioma patient whose treatment included an IDH1 peptide vaccine. The chain uses TRBV13 and TRBJ2-1, with 8 bases aligning to TRBD1. CDR3 loop: CASSPGQGPYNEQFF. CDR3 nucleotide sequence: TGTGCCAGCAGCCCCGGACAGGGCCCCTACAATGAGCAGTTCTTC.